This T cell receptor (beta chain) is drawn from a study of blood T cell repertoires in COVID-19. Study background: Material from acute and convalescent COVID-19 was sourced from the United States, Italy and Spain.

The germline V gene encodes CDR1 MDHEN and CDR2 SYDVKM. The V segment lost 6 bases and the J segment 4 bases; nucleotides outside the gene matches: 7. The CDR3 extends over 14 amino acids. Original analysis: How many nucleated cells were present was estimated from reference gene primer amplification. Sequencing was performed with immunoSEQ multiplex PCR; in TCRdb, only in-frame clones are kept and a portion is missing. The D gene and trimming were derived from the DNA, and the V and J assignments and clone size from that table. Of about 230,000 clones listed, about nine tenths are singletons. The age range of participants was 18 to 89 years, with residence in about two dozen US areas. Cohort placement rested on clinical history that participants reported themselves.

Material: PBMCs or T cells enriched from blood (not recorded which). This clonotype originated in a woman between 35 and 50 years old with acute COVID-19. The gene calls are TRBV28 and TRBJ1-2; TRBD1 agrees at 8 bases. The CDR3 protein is CASSLDRVVYGYTF. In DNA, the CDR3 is TGTGCCAGCAGCCTGGACAGGGTAGTCTATGGCTACACCTTC.